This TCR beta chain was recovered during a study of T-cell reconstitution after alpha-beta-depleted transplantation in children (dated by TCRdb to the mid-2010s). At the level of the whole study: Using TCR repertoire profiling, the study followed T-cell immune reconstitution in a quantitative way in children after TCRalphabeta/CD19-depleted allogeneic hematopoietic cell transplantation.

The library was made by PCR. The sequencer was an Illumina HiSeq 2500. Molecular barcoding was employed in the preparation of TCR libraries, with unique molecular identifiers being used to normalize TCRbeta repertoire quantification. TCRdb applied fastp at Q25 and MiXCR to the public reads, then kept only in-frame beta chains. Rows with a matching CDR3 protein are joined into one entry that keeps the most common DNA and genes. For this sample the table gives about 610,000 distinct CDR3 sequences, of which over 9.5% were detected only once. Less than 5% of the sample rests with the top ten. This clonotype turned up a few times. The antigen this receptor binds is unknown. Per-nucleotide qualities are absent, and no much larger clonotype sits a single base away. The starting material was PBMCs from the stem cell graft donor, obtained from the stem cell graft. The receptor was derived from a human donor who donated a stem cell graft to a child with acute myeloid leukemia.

The DNA sequence reads TGCAGCGGGACCCCCACTAGCGGATCCTACAATGAGCAGTTCTTC. Translation gives CSGTPTSGSYNEQFF. The rearranged segments are TRBV29-1 and TRBJ2-1, and TRBD2 matches 8 of the central bases. Germline trimming amounts to 7 bases on V and 1 base on J, with 9 as the count of junction bases outside the gene matches. The CDR3, cysteine through phenylalanine, is 15 amino acids long. Here the CDR3 DNA is all that survives: 45 bases in frame from base 1. The germline V gene sets CDR1 to SQVTM and CDR2 to ANQGSEA.